The 28 T cell receptor beta chains reported below all come from one sample, sequenced in a study of blood T cell repertoires in COVID-19. Repertoires were generated with immunoSEQ multiplex PCR, while TCRdb's copy carries only in-frame clones and drops some. The repertoire holds roughly 75,000 clones, with around nine tenths as singletons. Sequenced input: peripheral blood. The receptors here all came from a man aged 55 to 70 with acute or convalescent COVID-19.

The chain links TRBV6-5 to TRBJ1-5; D uncertain. Germline V gene lookup returns CDR1 MNHEY and CDR2 SVGAGI. Trimming took 6 bases from V and 9 from J, leaving 9 bases between them. This CDR3 spans 11 amino acids. The CDR3 DNA is TGTGCCAGCAGCCCCTCGGGGCCCCAGCATTTT. It specifies CASSPSGPQHF.

The rearrangement uses TRBV10-3 and TRBJ1-2, with 7 positions matching TRBD1. This CDR3 spans 14 amino acids. J was trimmed by 6 bases and V by 4 bases; bases with no gene match: 8. Per germline, CDR1 ENHRY and CDR2 SYGVKD. Here the CDR3 DNA reads TGTGCCATCAGTGTTAAGGGGGCGTTGAATGGCTACACCTTC. It translates to CAISVKGALNGYTF.

This chain links TRBV4-1 with TRBJ1-4, with D perhaps TRBD1 (5 bases). Trimming took off 0 bases at V and 5 bases at J, with 16 bases between the two ends. The CDR3 has 17 amino acids. The germline CDR1 and CDR2 sequences are MGHRA and YSYEKL. The CDR3 region is CASSQDPARATNEKLFF. CDR3 sequence (DNA): TGCGCCAGCAGCCAAGATCCCGCCAGGGCGACGAATGAAAAACTGTTTTTT.

This chain links TRBV11-2 with TRBJ2-2; TRBD1 might be the D (5 bases). In germline, CDR1 is SGHAT, CDR2 FQNNGV. The ends were cut back, 6 bases at V and 5 bases at J, with 13 bases in the middle. This CDR3 is built from 14 residues. The CDR3 coding sequence is TGTGCCAGCAGAGAACAGGTTTTAACCGGGGAGCTGTTTTTT. As protein: CASREQVLTGELFF.

V is TRBV24-1 and J is TRBJ2-1; TRBD2 matches at 9 bases. The V gene end was trimmed by 3 bases and the J gene end by 6 bases; junction bases not matched to a gene: 11. Germline values: CDR1 KGHDR, CDR2 SFDVKD. The CDR3 has 17 amino acids. The CDR3 spells CATSDLRLAERGNEQFF. CDR3 nucleotide sequence: TGTGCCACCAGTGATCTCAGACTAGCGGAGAGGGGCAATGAGCAGTTCTTC.

This clone was counted a single time. This chain uses TRBV18 with TRBJ1-5, with TRBD1 matching 8 bases. The V gene end was trimmed by 6 bases and the J gene end by 4 bases; junction bases not matched to a gene: 8. This CDR3 contains 15 residues. Per the germline V gene, CDR1 is KGHSH and CDR2 is LQKENI. The CDR3 sequence: CASSPRQGLNQPQHF. The CDR3 coding sequence is TGTGCCAGCTCCCCAAGACAGGGGTTGAATCAGCCCCAGCATTTT.

This chain links TRBV9 with TRBJ1-2; tentatively, D is TRBD1 (5 bases). This CDR3 comprises 13 residues. Trimming left V 4 bases short and J 8 bases short, with 15 bases between. The germline CDR1 and CDR2 sequences are SGDLS and YYNGEE. The chain's CDR3 is CASSPRVLGGYTF. CDR3 in DNA: TGTGCCAGCAGCCCCAGGGTGTTAGGCGGCTACACCTTC.

This chain links TRBV13 with TRBJ1-1; D possibly corresponds to TRBD1 (6 bases). Trimming cost V 4 bases and J 10 bases, with 13 bases left between them. The germline CDR1 and CDR2 sequences are PRHDT and FYEKMQ (reference sequence). The CDR3 is 12 residues long. The CDR3 DNA sequence: TGTGCCAGCAGCTACCAGGGGAGTGGAGCTTTCTTT. This sequence encodes CASSYQGSGAFF.

This chain uses TRBV5-4 with TRBJ1-2; D is unclear. The V end lost 0 bases, the J end lost 4 bases, and 10 bases lay between the germline ends. This CDR3 spans 14 amino acids. Per the germline V gene, CDR1 is SGHNT and CDR2 is YYREEE (reference sequence). The CDR3 region is CASSLGGGLYGYTF. CDR3 DNA sequence: TGTGCCAGCAGCTTGGGAGGCGGCCTCTATGGCTACACCTTC.

The chain combines TRBV10-3 with TRBJ1-5, with D perhaps TRBD1 (5 bases). From germline, CDR1 is ENHRY and CDR2 SYGVKD. Trimming pared 4 bases from V and 3 bases from J, leaving 7 bases between. This CDR3 has 13 amino acids. CDR3 DNA: TGTGCCATCAGTGGACAGATCAATCAGCCCCAGCATTTT. This sequence encodes CAISGQINQPQHF.

This clone has a handful of counts. The genes are TRBV7-9 and TRBJ2-5; D gene uncertain. Germline CDR1 reads SEHNR; CDR2 reads FQNEAQ (reference sequence). This CDR3 has 15 residues. Trimming removed 3 bases at V and 4 bases at J, with 15 bases between. The CDR3 loop is CASSLPRRLGETQYF. Written as DNA, the CDR3 is TGTGCCAGCAGCTTGCCGCGGAGATTGGGAGAGACCCAGTACTTC.

The chain combines TRBV19 with TRBJ1-3; D perhaps matches TRBD1 (5 bases). Trimming removed 5 bases at V and 0 bases at J, with 14 bases between. CDR1 is LNHDA, CDR2 SQIVND, per germline (reference sequence). The CDR3 has 16 residues. The CDR3 sequence is CASSFDSASSGNTIYF. CDR3 bases: TGTGCCAGTAGTTTTGACAGCGCTTCCTCTGGAAACACCATATATTTT.

The sample holds one count of this clone. The chain links TRBV5-1 to TRBJ1-1, with TRBD1 identical over 9 bases. Germline loops: CDR1 SGHRS, CDR2 YFSETQ. V shed 4 bases, J shed 5 bases, and the junction held 12 bases outside the gene matches. This CDR3 is 16 amino acids long. The DNA for the CDR3 is TGCGCCAGCAGCCCGGGGCCACAGGGGGCGGGTACTGAAGCTTTCTTT. Encoded protein: CASSPGPQGAGTEAFF. Full variable domain (missing parts from reference TRBV5-1 and TRBJ1-1): KAGVTQTPRYLIKTRGQQVTLSCSPISGHRSVSWYQQTPGQGLQFLFEYFSETQRNKGNFPGRFSGRQFSNSRSEMNVSTLELGDSALYLCASSPGPQGAGTEAFFGQGTRLTVV.

J is TRBJ2-1 and V is TRBV5-1; D unclear. V lost 3 bases to trimming and J lost 0 bases, with 13 bases between them. CDR1 SGHRS and CDR2 YFSETQ come from the germline V gene. The CDR3 extends over 16 amino acids. The DNA for the CDR3 is TGCGCCAGCAGCTCTTTATCCCACAGCTCCTACAATGAGCAGTTCTTC. It translates to CASSSLSHSSYNEQFF.

A note on this clone: Other DNA sequences in this sample translate to the same CDR3. The gene calls are TRBV5-1 and TRBJ2-3; D is possibly TRBD1 (6 bases). This CDR3 region has 14 residues. Germline assignment: CDR1 SGHRS and CDR2 YFSETQ. The germline V and J ends were trimmed by 4 bases and 0 bases, with 9 bases remaining between them. The CDR3 loop reads CASSPGTSTDTQYF. The CDR3 DNA reads as TGCGCCAGCAGCCCCGGGACAAGCACAGATACGCAGTATTTT.

V is TRBV10-3 and J is TRBJ2-7; the D gene is possibly TRBD1 (6 bases). The germline V and J ends were trimmed by 9 bases and 6 bases, with 18 bases remaining between them. Germline loops: CDR1 ENHRY, CDR2 SYGVKD. The CDR3 extends over 13 amino acids. As DNA, the CDR3 is TGTGCCATAGGGGGACGCCAGGAGGCCGAGCAGTACTTC. This codes for CAIGGRQEAEQYF.

V is TRBV2 and J is TRBJ2-3; D call uncertain. CDR1 is SNHLY and CDR2 is FYNNEI in the germline V gene. The CDR3 has 15 residues. Trimming took off 6 bases at V and 2 bases at J, with 15 bases between the two ends. The CDR3 here is CASRLTLPATDTQYF. The CDR3 DNA sequence: TGTGCCAGCAGGCTTACACTACCAGCCACAGATACGCAGTATTTT.

This rearrangement joins TRBV27 to TRBJ1-2; D ambiguous. The CDR3 consists of 15 residues. Germline CDR1 MNHEY, CDR2 SMNVEV (reference sequence). Trimming removed 6 bases from V and 3 bases from J, with 17 bases in between. In DNA, the CDR3 is TGTGCCAGCAGATCAGCCCCGCCCGGGGACTATGGCTACACCTTC. This sequence encodes CASRSAPPGDYGYTF.

V is TRBV12-5 and J is TRBJ1-3; D is perhaps TRBD1 (5 bases). Germline V gene sequence: CDR1 LGHNT, CDR2 FRNRAP. Trimming took 1 base from V and 0 from J, leaving 13 bases between them. The CDR3 extends over 17 amino acids. The CDR3 reads CASGLATGARSGNTIYF. CDR3 in DNA: TGTGCTAGTGGTTTGGCCACAGGTGCCCGCTCTGGAAACACCATATATTTT.

As for this clone: At one of its ends the junction is not consistent with the germline gene, which may arise from a read error. This sequence joins TRBV6-6 and TRBJ2-3; no firm D call. The CDR3 totals 12 residues. From germline, CDR1 is MNHNY and CDR2 SVGAGI (reference sequence). CDR3 region: CASRSSSETQYF. As DNA, the CDR3 is TGTGCCAGCAGATCGTCCTCAGAAACGCAGTATTTT.

The chain joins TRBV19 to TRBJ2-1; TRBD1 matches at 7 bases. J gave up 13 bases and V 4 bases, and 7 bases lay outside the gene matches. The CDR3 consists of 12 residues. Per germline, CDR1 LNHDA and CDR2 SQIVND (reference sequence). The CDR3 coding sequence is TGTGCCAGTAGTACGGGACAGCTTGAACAGTTCTTC. Protein product: CASSTGQLEQFF. The variable domain in full, with the rest retrieved from reference TRBV19 and TRBJ2-1, is DGGITQSPKYLFRKEGQNVTLSCEQNLNHDAMYWYRQDPGQGLRLIYYSQIVNDFQKGDIAEGYSVSREKKESFPLTVTSAQKNPTAFYLCASSTGQLEQFFGPGTRLTVL.

The rearrangement joins TRBV30 to TRBJ2-6; possible D gene TRBD1, 5 bases. The V gene lost 1 base and the J gene lost 0 bases, with 10 bases spanning the gap. The CDR3 covers 16 residues. The germline V gene has CDR1 GTSNPN and CDR2 SVGIG (reference sequence). The CDR3 region has the DNA TGTGCCTGGAGTGGAACAGGCCCCTCTGGGGCCAACGTCCTGACTTTC. Translating gives CAWSGTGPSGANVLTF.

This chain joins TRBV6-5 and TRBJ2-4; perhaps TRBD2 as D (7 bases). CDR1 MNHEY and CDR2 SVGAGI come from the germline V gene. Trimming shortened V by 7 bases and J by 9 bases, and 19 bases separated the two germline ends. This CDR3 has 14 amino acids. CDR3 nucleotides: TGTGCCAGCACCAAGGGGGGGGGTTCCGGCATTCAGTACTTC. Protein sequence: CASTKGGGSGIQYF.

The chain couples TRBV7-9 to TRBJ1-1, with D maybe TRBD1 (6 bases). CDR3 length: 14 residues. The V end was cut by 8 bases, the J end by 2 bases, with 15 bases between. Per the germline V gene, CDR1 is SEHNR and CDR2 is FQNEAQ (reference sequence). The CDR3 DNA reads TGTGCCAGCTACCAAGGGGGGGCAAACACTGAAGCTTTCTTT. Translated: CASYQGGANTEAFF.

V gene TRBV27 combines with J gene TRBJ1-6, with 10 bases identical to TRBD1. The CDR3 length is 15 residues. The germline gives CDR1 MNHEY, CDR2 SMNVEV (reference sequence). With V trimmed by 5 bases and J by 6 bases, 4 bases remained unmatched. The CDR3 DNA reads TGTGCCAGCAGTCCCAGGGACAGGGGTAATTCACCCCTCCACTTT. Protein product: CASSPRDRGNSPLHF.

This chain uses TRBV29-1 with TRBJ1-1; D is perhaps TRBD1 (6 bases). Germline V gives CDR1 SQVTM, CDR2 ANQGSEA. Trimming removed 6 bases from V and 0 bases from J, with 11 bases in between. The CDR3 length is 13 residues. The CDR3 protein is CSVDSVMNTEAFF. Here the CDR3 DNA reads TGCAGCGTGGACAGCGTAATGAACACTGAAGCTTTCTTT.

The chain employs TRBV7-2 and TRBJ2-1, with 7 bases identical to TRBD1. Germline V gives CDR1 SGHTA, CDR2 FQGNSA. V shed 1 base and J 7 bases; nucleotides not matched to a gene: 7. The length of the CDR3 is 15 residues. The DNA for the CDR3 is TGTGCCAGCAGCTTAGAGGCAGGGGGTAGGAATGAGCAGTTCTTC. Translating gives CASSLEAGGRNEQFF.

This clone was seen a single time. The chain links TRBV15 to TRBJ2-7; TRBD1 aligns across 9 bases. V lost 5 bases, J lost 4 bases, and 0 bases stayed unmatched. The V gene's germline CDR1 is LNHNV and CDR2 YYDKDF (reference sequence). The CDR3 has 12 residues. CDR3 sequence: CATSGTGYEQYF. The CDR3 DNA sequence: TGTGCCACCAGCGGGACAGGGTACGAGCAGTACTTC.